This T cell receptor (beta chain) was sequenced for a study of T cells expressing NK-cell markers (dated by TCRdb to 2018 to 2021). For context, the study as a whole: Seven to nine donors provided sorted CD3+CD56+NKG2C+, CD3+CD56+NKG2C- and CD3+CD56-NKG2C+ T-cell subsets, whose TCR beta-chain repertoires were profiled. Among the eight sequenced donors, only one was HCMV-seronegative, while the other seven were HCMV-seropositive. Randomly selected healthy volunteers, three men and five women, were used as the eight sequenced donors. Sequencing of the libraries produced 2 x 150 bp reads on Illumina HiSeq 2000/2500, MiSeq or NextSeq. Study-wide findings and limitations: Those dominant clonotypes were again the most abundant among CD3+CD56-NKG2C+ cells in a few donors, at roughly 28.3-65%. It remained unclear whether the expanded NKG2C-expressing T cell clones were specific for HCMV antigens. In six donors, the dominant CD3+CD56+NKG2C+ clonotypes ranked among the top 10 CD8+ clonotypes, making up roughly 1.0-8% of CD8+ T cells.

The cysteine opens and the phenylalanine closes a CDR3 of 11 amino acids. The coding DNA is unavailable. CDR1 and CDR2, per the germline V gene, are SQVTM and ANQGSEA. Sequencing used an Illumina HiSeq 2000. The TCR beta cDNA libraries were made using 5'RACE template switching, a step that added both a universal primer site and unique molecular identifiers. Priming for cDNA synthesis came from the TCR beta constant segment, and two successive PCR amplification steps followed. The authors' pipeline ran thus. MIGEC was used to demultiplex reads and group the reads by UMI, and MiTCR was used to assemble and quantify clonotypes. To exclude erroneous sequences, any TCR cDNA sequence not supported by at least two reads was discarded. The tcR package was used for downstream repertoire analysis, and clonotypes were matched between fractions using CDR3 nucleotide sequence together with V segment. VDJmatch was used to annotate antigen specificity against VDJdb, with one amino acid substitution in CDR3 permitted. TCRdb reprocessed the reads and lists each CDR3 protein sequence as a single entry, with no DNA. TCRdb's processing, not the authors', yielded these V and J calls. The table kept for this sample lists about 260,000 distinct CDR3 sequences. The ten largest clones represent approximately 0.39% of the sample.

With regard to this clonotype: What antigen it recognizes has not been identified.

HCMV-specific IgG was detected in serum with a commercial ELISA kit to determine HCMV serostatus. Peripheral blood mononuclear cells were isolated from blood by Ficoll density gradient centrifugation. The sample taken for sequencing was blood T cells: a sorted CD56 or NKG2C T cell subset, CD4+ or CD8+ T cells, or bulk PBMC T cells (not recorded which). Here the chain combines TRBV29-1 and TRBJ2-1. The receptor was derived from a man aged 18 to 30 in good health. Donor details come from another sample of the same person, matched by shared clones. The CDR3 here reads CSVEHGNEQFF.